The subject of this entry is one T cell receptor beta chain. The antigen is unknown. Time point defined: week 35, safety follow-up. Every single dose of the vaccine, 300 ug of mutant IDH1 20-mer peptide, came with topical imiquimod. This sample is drawn from a study of a mutant IDH1 vaccine in newly diagnosed glioma. The V gene lost 5 bases and the J gene lost 3 bases, with 7 bases spanning the gap. This CDR3 region has 12 residues. Germline lookup yields CDR1 SQVTM and CDR2 ANQGSEA. Some clones are missing from TCRdb's copy, which holds only in-frame ones; the method was immunoSEQ multiplex PCR. In the table there are around 40,000 clones, around 89% of which are singletons.

The sequenced sample was PBMCs, obtained from a glioma patient whose treatment included an IDH1 peptide vaccine. The clonotype was recovered from a man aged 35-49 years with glioma. The rearrangement links TRBV29-1 to TRBJ2-2, with a tentative D call TRBD1 (6 bases). The CDR3 nucleotides are TGCAGCGTTAACAGGGACACCGGGGAGCTGTTTTTT. It translates to CSVNRDTGELFF.